A selection of T cell receptor beta chains follows, all from one sample in a study of siplizumab effects on memory and regulatory T cells. TCRdb's copy holds only in-frame clones and misses some; the assay was immunoSEQ multiplex PCR. The data contain tens of thousands of clones, around 97% of them singletons. The sequenced sample was naive CD8+ T cells sorted from blood. The receptors derive from a human donor in good health. CDR3s include the opening cysteine and the closing phenylalanine or tryptophan.

TRBV29-1,CSVEVGGRSYNEQFF
TRBV11-2,CASSTGLGYEQYF
TRBV7-2,CASSHSGGTDTQYF
TRBV23-1,CASSRSIIGPKNIQYF
TRBV5-4,CASSLGTATYEQYF
TRBV29-1,CSVEDNYGYTF
TRBV9,CASSVEGGTSEQYF
TRBV10-1,CAQEVAGGSSEQFF
TRBV5-4,CASSHPTSGEQETQYF
TRBV5-4,CASISSGETEAFF
TRBV13,CASSSPGESKTQYF
TRBV14,CASRQKTRDRAYNEQFF
TRBV9,CASSVNSRLAGEQRNEQFF
TRBV7-9,CASSERVTEAFF
TRBV19,CASSIGQGAYEQYF
TRBV5-1,CASSSHGTSTYEQYF
TRBV30,CAWGHGTSEFF
TRBV5-1,CASSPGLAGEDPSYNEQFF
TRBV5-5,CASSLGSGTEAFF
TRBV6-5,CASKMGQTYGYTF
TRBV27,CASGHEQYF
TRBV2,CASSEGGQNQETQYF